One and the same sample provided the 15 T cell receptor beta chains below, sequenced in a study of blood T cells in healthy people across ages. A second roughly 6 to 12 cycle PCR used barcoded and J-beta primers. TCRdb passed the 5' RACE reads through MiXCR, listing each CDR3 protein once. The profile shows more than 750,000 distinct CDR3 sequences, 25% to 30% of them singletons. The same data also went into a second study, on T cells of mothers and their children.

Sequencing input: blood. The receptors stem from a middle-aged woman in good health.

The CDR3 region has the DNA TGCGCCAGCAGCTTGGGACGGGGGGGCATTCGGAGGGACGAGCAGTACTTC. Translation: CASSLGRGGIRRDEQYF. This chain connects TRBV5-1 to TRBJ2-7; 8 nucleotides align to TRBD2. The length of the CDR3 is 17 residues. The V gene's germline CDR1 is SGHRS and CDR2 YFSETQ. V shed 0 bases, J shed 5 bases, and the junction held 13 bases outside the gene matches.

This clonotype was seen more than once but under ten times. The chain has TRBV7-2 and TRBJ1-2; the D gene is possibly TRBD1 (6 bases). This CDR3 is built from 12 residues. Trimming stripped 6 bases from V and 6 bases from J, with 11 bases between. Per germline, CDR1 SGHTA and CDR2 FQGNSA. The CDR3 DNA follows: TGTGCCAGCAGTTTTCAGGGGAATGGCTACACCTTC. Its translation is CASSFQGNGYTF. Filled out from reference TRBV7-2 and TRBJ1-2, the complete variable domain reads GAGVSQSPSNKVTEKGKDVELRCDPISGHTALYWYRQSLGQGLEFLIYFQGNSAPDKSGLPSDRFSAERTGGSVSTLTIQRTQQEDSAVYLCASSFQGNGYTFGSGTRLTVV.

Many counts were recorded for this clonotype. The chain employs TRBV7-9 and TRBJ2-3; 11 bases line up with TRBD2. J was trimmed by 0 bases and V by 5 bases; bases with no gene match: 16. The CDR3 has 20 amino acids. CDR1 is SEHNR, CDR2 FQNEAQ, per germline (reference sequence). CDR3 region: CASSLRLAGYTYTSTDTQYF. The CDR3 DNA reads as TGTGCCAGCAGCCTCCGACTAGCGGGGTACACCTATACTAGCACAGATACGCAGTATTTT.

The genes are TRBV29-1 and TRBJ1-1; possibly TRBD1 for D (6 bases). Trimming left V 6 bases short and J 4 bases short, with 12 bases between. CDR1 is SQVTM, CDR2 ANQGSEA, per germline. This CDR3 has 12 amino acids. The CDR3 region has the DNA TGCAGCGTATCGCAGGGGTCCACTGAAGCTTTCTTT. Translated, it gives CSVSQGSTEAFF.

This clonotype was counted between two and nine times. The rearrangement links TRBV28 to TRBJ2-1, with TRBD2 matching over 7 bases. There are 20 residues in the CDR3. V was clipped by 6 bases and J by 5 bases; unmatched bases: 25. Germline CDR1 MDHEN, CDR2 SYDVKM. CDR3 DNA: TGTGCCAGCAGCCGCTTGGGGGGGGGTGTTGCCCGTTCCCTTGACAATGAGCAGTTCTTC. Translated, it gives CASSRLGGGVARSLDNEQFF.

In this sample, this clonotype turned up a few times. The chain has TRBV2 and TRBJ1-5; D remains ambiguous. From germline, CDR1 is SNHLY and CDR2 FYNNEI. The CDR3 has 15 residues. V lost 6 bases and J 0 bases, leaving 12 bases between the germline ends. The CDR3, as DNA: TGTGCCAGCAGGAGGACGGAGTATAGCAATCAGCCCCAGCATTTT. Protein: CASRRTEYSNQPQHF. The complete variable domain, with remaining parts taken from reference TRBV2 and TRBJ1-5, reads EPEVTQTPSHQVTQMGQEVILRCVPISNHLYFYWYRQILGQKVEFLVSFYNNEISEKSEIFDDQFSVERPDGSNFTLKIRSTKLEDSAMYFCASRRTEYSNQPQHFGDGTRLSIL.

This chain connects TRBV20-1 to TRBJ2-3; TRBD2 matches at 12 bases. Per germline, CDR1 DFQATT and CDR2 SNEGSKA (reference sequence). The CDR3 loop spans 15 amino acids. The ends lost 1 base at V and 8 bases at J; junction bases unmatched: 7. In DNA form, the CDR3 reads TGCAGTGCTAGAGCCCGGCTAGCGGGGGGGAGTACGCAGTATTTT. It translates to CSARARLAGGSTQYF.

The chain employs TRBV2 and TRBJ2-7; TRBD1 might be the D (6 bases). Germline CDR1 is SNHLY and CDR2 is FYNNEI. V was pared by 6 bases and J by 1 base, with 13 bases between. CDR3 length: 14 amino acids. The CDR3 sequence: CASRDWDTSYEQYF. In DNA, the CDR3 is TGTGCCAGCAGGGACTGGGACACTTCCTACGAGCAGTACTTC.

The chain links TRBV20-1 to TRBJ2-7; 7 positions match TRBD2. This CDR3 comprises 15 residues. V trimming: 1 base; J trimming: 2 bases; junction bases outside the gene matches: 8. Germline V gives CDR1 DFQATT, CDR2 SNEGSKA (reference sequence). Written as DNA, the CDR3 is TGCAGTGCTAGAGGGGGGAGGGGCAGGGCCTACGAGCAGTACTTC. As protein: CSARGGRGRAYEQYF.

The rearrangement uses TRBV20-1 and TRBJ2-7; no clear D. The germline gives CDR1 DFQATT, CDR2 SNEGSKA (reference sequence). Trimming pared 1 base from V and 3 bases from J, leaving 16 bases between. The CDR3 runs to 15 residues. CDR3 DNA sequence: TGCAGTGCTAGAGGCCCCGGACGGACGAGCTACGAGCAGTACTTC. Translating it yields CSARGPGRTSYEQYF.

This clonotype was seen many times. The chain couples TRBV5-1 to TRBJ2-7, with unresolved D. The CDR3 covers 14 residues. Germline loops: CDR1 SGHRS, CDR2 YFSETQ. Deletions cut 0 bases from V and 1 base from J, with 8 bases between. DNA for the CDR3: TGCGCCAGCAGCTTGGATGGCTTATCCTACGAGCAGTACTTC. As protein: CASSLDGLSYEQYF.

Comment on this clonotype: The junction and the germline gene differ at one end; a read error may be behind it. This chain uses TRBV28 with TRBJ1-4, with a possible D match to TRBD1 (5 bases). CDR3 size: 16 residues. Germline V CDR1 and CDR2: MDHEN, SYDVKM. CDR3 in DNA: TGTGCCAGCAGTTGGGAGGGGTACTCGGCTAATGAAAAACGGTTTTTT. Protein sequence: CASSWEGYSANEKRFF.

This clonotype was recorded many times. The chain links TRBV2 to TRBJ2-7, with a weak D call TRBD1 (6 bases). Germline lookup yields CDR1 SNHLY and CDR2 FYNNEI. The CDR3 covers 14 residues. The V and J ends lost 7 bases and 0 bases respectively, with 13 bases between them. In nucleotides, the CDR3 is TGTGCCAGCATTCGACAGGACAACTCCTACGAGCAGTACTTC. As protein: CASIRQDNSYEQYF.

Ten or more counts support this clonotype. The chain combines TRBV4-2 with TRBJ2-5, with 8 bases matching TRBD2. The CDR3 covers 13 residues. J gave up 5 bases and V 5 bases, and 4 bases lay outside the gene matches. Germline V CDR1 and CDR2: LGHNA, YNFKEQ. The DNA for the CDR3 is TGTGCCAGCAGCACCCGGGAGGGTGAGACCCAGTACTTC. It encodes CASSTREGETQYF.

This clonotype was found a few times. This chain joins TRBV6-5 and TRBJ1-1, with 8 nucleotides matching TRBD1. The length of the CDR3 is 15 residues. Germline V gene sequence: CDR1 MNHEY, CDR2 SVGAGI. V was pared by 5 bases and J by 4 bases, with 9 bases of the junction left unmatched. CDR3 bases: TGTGCCAGCAGTCGCCCAGGGGGCTTGGGCACTGAAGCTTTCTTT. The encoded protein is CASSRPGGLGTEAFF.